This TCR beta chain was found in a study of blood T cell repertoires in COVID-19. Study as a whole: Material from acute and convalescent COVID-19 was sourced from the United States, Italy and Spain.

Germline V gives CDR1 MDHEN, CDR2 SYDVKM. There are 15 residues in the CDR3. Trimming stripped 7 bases from V and 2 bases from J, with 17 bases between. In the authors' methods: Estimation of nucleated cell counts relied on the amplification of reference gene primers. This table comes from immunoSEQ multiplex PCR, and its TCRdb copy is limited to in-frame clones, with some not included. V and J calls and clone size are copied from that table; D and trimming were computed from the DNA. The repertoire holds a few hundred thousand clones, with approximately 88% as singletons. The source material was peripheral blood. The rearrangement uses TRBV28 and TRBJ1-2; D not resolved. This clonotype originated in a woman aged 70-85 years with COVID-19, enrolled during active disease. DNA for the CDR3: TGTGCCAGCACCACCAACCCGGGAACCAACTATGGCTACACCTTC. Protein product: CASTTNPGTNYGYTF.